The rows below give T cell receptor beta chains drawn from one sample of a study of blood T cell repertoires in COVID-19. Libraries were prepared by immunoSEQ multiplex PCR; TCRdb keeps only in-frame clonotypes and omits some of them. The sample has fewer than 300,000 clones, about nine tenths seen once; the top ten hold approximately 2.4%. What was sequenced was PBMCs or T cells enriched from blood (not recorded which). Every receptor here comes from a woman in her 40s with acute COVID-19. The CDR3 runs from the conserved cysteine through the conserved F or W. D genes are given only for firm matches. Part of the rows lack a size; the others show once, few, many or a class for expanded clones.

CDR3 protein: CASSLGRGTGFMNTEAFF
CDR3 DNA: TGTGCCAGCAGCTTAGGTCGTGGTACAGGATTCATGAACACTGAAGCTTTCTTT
clone size: -
D gene: -
V gene: TRBV11-2
J gene: TRBJ1-1

CDR3 protein: CASSSMSGNYGYTF
CDR3 DNA: TGTGCCAGCAGTTCGATGTCAGGGAACTATGGCTACACCTTC
clone size: -
D gene: -
V gene: TRBV28
J gene: TRBJ1-2

CDR3 protein: CASSKAGRGLANTGELFF
CDR3 DNA: TGTGCCAGCAGCAAAGCCGGCAGGGGGCTCGCGAACACCGGGGAGCTGTTTTTT
clone size: -
D gene: -
V gene: TRBV21-1
J gene: TRBJ2-2

CDR3 protein: CAASQGANQPQHF
CDR3 DNA: TGTGCCGCTTCTCAGGGGGCTAATCAGCCCCAGCATTTT
clone size: -
D gene: TRBD1
V gene: TRBV10-3
J gene: TRBJ1-5

CDR3 protein: CASSALCGGQGAFYEQYF
CDR3 DNA: TGTGCCAGCAGTGCCTTATGCGGGGGACAGGGGGCTTTCTACGAGCAGTACTTC
clone size: -
D gene: TRBD1
V gene: TRBV6-4
J gene: TRBJ2-7

CDR3 protein: CASSIDLWGVYGYTF
CDR3 DNA: TGTGCCAGTAGTATAGATCTGTGGGGGGTCTATGGCTACACCTTC
clone size: -
D gene: -
V gene: TRBV19
J gene: TRBJ1-2

CDR3 protein: CASSRGGQGLGNQPQHF
CDR3 DNA: TGTGCCAGCAGTAGAGGGGGACAGGGCTTAGGTAATCAGCCCCAGCATTTT
clone size: -
D gene: TRBD1
V gene: TRBV2
J gene: TRBJ1-5

CDR3 protein: CAWSGGSNQPQHF
CDR3 DNA: TGTGCCTGGAGCGGGGGAAGCAATCAGCCCCAGCATTTT
clone size: -
D gene: -
V gene: TRBV30
J gene: TRBJ1-5

CDR3 protein: CASSAAGSTNEKLFF
CDR3 DNA: TGTGCCAGCAGCGCCGCGGGAAGTACCAATGAAAAACTGTTTTTT
clone size: -
D gene: -
V gene: TRBV2
J gene: TRBJ1-4

CDR3 protein: CASSFRGRGANVLTF
CDR3 DNA: TGTGCCAGCAGTTTCAGGGGGCGCGGGGCCAACGTCCTGACTTTC
clone size: -
D gene: TRBD1
V gene: TRBV28
J gene: TRBJ2-6

CDR3 protein: CASSIPRANVLTF
CDR3 DNA: TGTGCCAGTAGTATTCCTCGGGCCAACGTCCTGACTTTC
clone size: -
D gene: -
V gene: TRBV19
J gene: TRBJ2-6

CDR3 protein: CAWDKENPYYGYTF
CDR3 DNA: TGTGCCTGGGATAAAGAGAACCCCTACTATGGCTACACCTTC
clone size: -
D gene: -
V gene: TRBV30
J gene: TRBJ1-2

CDR3 protein: CSAGTGDIYEQYF
CDR3 DNA: TGCAGCGCTGGGACAGGGGACATCTACGAGCAGTACTTC
clone size: -
D gene: TRBD1
V gene: TRBV29-1
J gene: TRBJ2-7

CDR3 protein: CASSPGTVTEAFF
CDR3 DNA: TGTGCCAGCAGTCCAGGGACAGTCACTGAAGCTTTCTTT
clone size: -
D gene: TRBD1
V gene: TRBV28
J gene: TRBJ1-1

CDR3 protein: CAWARDFYGYTF
CDR3 DNA: TGTGCCTGGGCCCGGGATTTCTATGGCTACACCTTC
clone size: -
D gene: -
V gene: TRBV30
J gene: TRBJ1-2

CDR3 protein: CASAPVGGWNEQFF
CDR3 DNA: TGTGCCAGCGCTCCTGTTGGAGGGTGGAATGAGCAGTTCTTC
clone size: once
D gene: -
V gene: TRBV27
J gene: TRBJ2-1

CDR3 protein: CASSSQARETQYF
CDR3 DNA: TGTGCCAGCAGCTCGCAGGCCCGAGAGACCCAGTACTTC
clone size: once
D gene: -
V gene: TRBV5-6
J gene: TRBJ2-5